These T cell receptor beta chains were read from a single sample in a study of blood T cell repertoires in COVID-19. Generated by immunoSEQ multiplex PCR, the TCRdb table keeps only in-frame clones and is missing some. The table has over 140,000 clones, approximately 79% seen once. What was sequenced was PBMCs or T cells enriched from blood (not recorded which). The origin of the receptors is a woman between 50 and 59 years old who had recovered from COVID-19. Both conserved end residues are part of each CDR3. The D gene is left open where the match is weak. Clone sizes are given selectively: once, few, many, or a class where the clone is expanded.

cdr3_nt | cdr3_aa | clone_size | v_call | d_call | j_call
TGTGCCAGCAGCCGCATATTCGGGGTAGCGGTAAAGGATACGCAGTATTTT | CASSRIFGVAVKDTQYF | NA | TRBV13 | NA | TRBJ2-3
TGTGCCAGCAGTTATAGCACTGAAGCTTTCTTT | CASSYSTEAFF | NA | TRBV12-3/TRBV12-4 | NA | TRBJ1-1
TGTGCCAGCAGTCTTACTAGCGGGGACTACAATGAGCAGTTCTTC | CASSLTSGDYNEQFF | NA | TRBV27 | TRBD2 | TRBJ2-1
TGTGCCAGCAGCTTACGCGGGAGGCCCCTTGGAGAGACCCAGTACTTC | CASSLRGRPLGETQYF | once | TRBV7-9 | TRBD2 | TRBJ2-5
TGTGCCAGCAGCTTACCAGGGTTTCGGACTGAAGCTTTCTTT | CASSLPGFRTEAFF | NA | TRBV7-9 | NA | TRBJ1-1
TGTGCCAGCAGCCCGGACAGGGCACAAGAGACCCAGTACTTC | CASSPDRAQETQYF | NA | TRBV7-2 | TRBD1 | TRBJ2-5
TGCGCCAGCAGCTTGGCAGGGTATTCACCCCTCCACTTT | CASSLAGYSPLHF | NA | TRBV5-1 | NA | TRBJ1-6
TGTGCCAGCAGTTACCTCCTAAACAGGGGCAATCAGCCCCAGCATTTT | CASSYLLNRGNQPQHF | NA | TRBV6-2/TRBV6-3 | NA | TRBJ1-5
TGTGCCAGCAGCCAAGATACTAGCAGGGGGCGGACCCAGTACTTC | CASSQDTSRGRTQYF | NA | TRBV14 | TRBD1 | TRBJ2-5
TGTGCCAGTACAGGGGGCTATGAGCAGTTCTTC | CASTGGYEQFF | NA | TRBV19 | TRBD1 | TRBJ2-1
TGCGCCAGCAGTCAATCGGACGGGACTCCTAGCACAGATACGCAGTATTTT | CASSQSDGTPSTDTQYF | NA | TRBV23-1 | NA | TRBJ2-3
TGTGCCAGCAGCCCGGGACAGGGGGGTGGCTACACCTTC | CASSPGQGGGYTF | NA | TRBV28 | TRBD1 | TRBJ1-2
TGTGCCAGCAGCAAAGTATTGTCGGGATTTGAGCAGCCCCAGCATTTT | CASSKVLSGFEQPQHF | NA | TRBV21-1 | NA | TRBJ1-5
TGTGCCTGGAAGGCGGGACAAAACATTCAGTACTTC | CAWKAGQNIQYF | NA | TRBV30 | NA | TRBJ2-4
TGTGCCAGCAGCTCCCGACAGGGGGCGGACACTGAAGCTTTCTTT | CASSSRQGADTEAFF | NA | TRBV5-6 | TRBD1 | TRBJ1-1
TGTGCCAGCAGTGTCCCAGGGCAGCCCCAGCATTTT | CASSVPGQPQHF | NA | TRBV27 | NA | TRBJ1-5
TGTGCCAGCAGTCTCGGGACAGGGGGCGGATACGAGCAGTACTTC | CASSLGTGGGYEQYF | once | TRBV27 | TRBD1 | TRBJ2-7
TGTGCCAGCAGCTTGGACCCACTCTCTGGGGCCAACGTCCTGACTTTC | CASSLDPLSGANVLTF | NA | TRBV5-4 | NA | TRBJ2-6
TGTGCCACCAGTGATTCCGGACTAGCGGGGGGCAATGAGCAGTTCTTC | CATSDSGLAGGNEQFF | NA | TRBV24-1 | TRBD2 | TRBJ2-1
TGTGCCAGCAGTTACTCAATCACATACGAGCAGTACTTC | CASSYSITYEQYF | NA | TRBV6-5 | NA | TRBJ2-7
TGTGCCAGCAGCGTTGACAGGAATCAGCCCCAGCATTTT | CASSVDRNQPQHF | NA | TRBV5-4 | NA | TRBJ1-5
TGTGCCAGCAGCTGGGGACAGGGGATGAACACTGAAGCTTTCTTT | CASSWGQGMNTEAFF | NA | TRBV5-4 | TRBD1 | TRBJ1-1
TGTGCCAGTAGTGTCGGGAATTCACCCCTCCACTTT | CASSVGNSPLHF | NA | TRBV19 | NA | TRBJ1-6
TGTGCCTTTTCCGGGACAGGGGGCGGAAAGGACTATGGCTACACCTTC | CAFSGTGGGKDYGYTF | NA | TRBV30 | TRBD1 | TRBJ1-2
TGTGCCAGCAGTTTTGTCAGGGAGGGGGGTGGCTACACCTTC | CASSFVREGGGYTF | NA | TRBV28 | NA | TRBJ1-2
TGTGCCAGCAGCTTAGCTGGGACACCTAGGATTGAAGCTTTCTTT | CASSLAGTPRIEAFF | NA | TRBV7-2 | NA | TRBJ1-1
TGTGCCAGCAGGCTTCTTAGCGGAGCTAGCACAGATACGCAGTATTTT | CASRLLSGASTDTQYF | NA | TRBV27 | NA | TRBJ2-3
TGTGCCAGCAGCTTGGGTAACAGGAACACTGAAGCTTTCTTT | CASSLGNRNTEAFF | NA | TRBV5-4 | NA | TRBJ1-1
TGTGCCAGCTCACCCCCGTGGACAGTTACCTACGAGCAGTACTTC | CASSPPWTVTYEQYF | once | TRBV18 | NA | TRBJ2-7
TGTGCCAGCATCCAGTACATGAACACTGAAGCTTTCTTT | CASIQYMNTEAFF | NA | TRBV28 | NA | TRBJ1-1
TGTGCCAGCAGCTTCGGACTCGTTCGGGAGCAGTACTTC | CASSFGLVREQYF | NA | TRBV7-8 | NA | TRBJ2-7
TGTGCCAGCAGCCAAGATTCGGGACAAACGAACGAGCAGTACTTC | CASSQDSGQTNEQYF | NA | TRBV4-2 | NA | TRBJ2-7
TGTGCCAGCAGCCAAGAGATAGCGGGGGGTCCTGTGGAGACCCAGTACTTC | CASSQEIAGGPVETQYF | NA | TRBV3-1/TRBV3-2 | TRBD2 | TRBJ2-5
TGTGCCAGTAGATCAAGACAGGCCTATGGCTACACCTTC | CASRSRQAYGYTF | NA | TRBV19 | NA | TRBJ1-2
TGTGCCAGCTCACCTGACAGCAATGAGCAGTTCTTC | CASSPDSNEQFF | many | TRBV18 | NA | TRBJ2-1
TGTGCCAGCAGCCCGAAGGGACTAGCGGGGAAAAGCCAAGAGACCCAGTACTTC | CASSPKGLAGKSQETQYF | once | TRBV7-3 | TRBD2 | TRBJ2-5
TGTGCCAGCTCACCACCCCAGGGCGGTTCACCCCTCCACTTT | CASSPPQGGSPLHF | NA | TRBV18 | NA | TRBJ1-6
TGTGCAAGTCGCCTCCCGGGACTAGCACCCACCGGGGAGCTGTTTTTT | CASRLPGLAPTGELFF | NA | TRBV12-2 | NA | TRBJ2-2
TGTGCCAGCAACCCCTCCCTGGGGGGCTCTGGAAACACCATATATTTT | CASNPSLGGSGNTIYF | NA | TRBV6-2/TRBV6-3 | NA | TRBJ1-3
TGTGCCAGCAGTGAAGGTGGGGACTCTTACAATGAGCAGTTCTTC | CASSEGGDSYNEQFF | NA | TRBV2 | NA | TRBJ2-1
TGTGCCAGCAGTCGGGATTTTAGGATGAATGAGCAGTTCTTC | CASSRDFRMNEQFF | NA | TRBV6-5 | NA | TRBJ2-1
TGTGCCAGCAGCTTAGGGGTAGCGGGATACACAGATACGCAGTATTTT | CASSLGVAGYTDTQYF | NA | TRBV7-9 | TRBD2 | TRBJ2-3